This T cell receptor beta chain is drawn from a study of CD8+ T cells in alopecia areata. Study results and limitations: Higher clonality was seen in lesional scalp than in normal scalp, especially in alopecia totalis/universalis. Many expanded lesional clones persisted in scalp and blood during tofacitinib.

Investigators isolated RNA and reverse transcribed it into cDNA to act as the sequencing template. Repertoires were generated with immunoSEQ multiplex PCR, while TCRdb's copy carries only in-frame clones and drops some. The table shows some 110,000 clones, with roughly 63% occurring only once. A word on this clone: Its matching antigen is unknown.

Per the germline V gene, CDR1 is SQVTM and CDR2 is ANQGSEA. The CDR3 covers 14 residues. J was trimmed by 1 base and V by 0 bases; bases with no gene match: 2. Treatment in this sample: oral pan-JAK inhibitor, 5-10 mg twice daily. Collection of lesional scalp punch biopsies and peripheral blood was performed in alopecia areata patients. The chain recombines TRBV29-1 with TRBJ2-5, with 7 bases fitting TRBD1. This clonotype was sampled from a human donor with alopecia areata. The sample consisted of CD8+ T cells sorted from blood, taken at week 4, from a patient treated with tofacitinib. The CDR3 DNA reads as TGCAGCGTTGAAGATCGGGACAGCCAAGAGACCCAGTACTTC. Translating it yields CSVEDRDSQETQYF. Full variable domain (missing parts from reference TRBV29-1 and TRBJ2-5): SAVISQKPSRDICQRGTSLTIQCQVDSQVTMMFWYRQQPGQSLTLIATANQGSEATYESGFVIDKFPISRPNLTFSTLTVSNMSPEDSSIYLCSVEDRDSQETQYFGPGTRLLVL.